This is a list of T cell receptor beta chains from one sample in a study of Graves' ophthalmopathy and Graves' hyperthyroidism. Each CDR3 protein gets one entry after TCRdb re-called the multiplex PCR reads with MiXCR. This repertoire shows approximately 540,000 distinct CDR3 sequences, just under 40% found once; its top ten account for approximately 4.1%. Sequencing was done on a sample of peripheral blood or thyroid tissue (not recorded which). The origin of the receptors is an adult man with Graves' hyperthyroidism. Both conserved end residues are part of each CDR3. The order of the fields is V gene, J gene, CDR3 protein.

TRBV5-1	TRBJ2-7	CVSSLVSGEQYF
TRBV11-2	TRBJ1-5	CASSPPPVGDSNQPQHF
TRBV29-1	TRBJ1-2	CSSQERDGNYGYTF
TRBV20-1	TRBJ1-4	CSAVWTAGTEKLFF
TRBV7-2	TRBJ2-2	CASSLELVTGYGGELFF
TRBV5-1	TRBJ1-2	CASSLTPDLDAQGGYTF
TRBV5-8	TRBJ1-5	CASSLIYQPQHF
TRBV12-3/TRBV12-4	TRBJ2-1	CASSSPPGTSGGSSYNEQFF
TRBV20-1	TRBJ1-3	CSARLFAGNTIYF
TRBV30	TRBJ2-2	CAHVRGTNTGELFF
TRBV15	TRBJ2-5	CATSSGWLAGEDEETQYF
TRBV29-1	TRBJ2-7	CSVEGSGRTEEQYF
TRBV7-3	TRBJ2-5	CASSSTGLNRETQYF
TRBV7-2	TRBJ2-5	CASRPTGLGNQPQYF
TRBV11-2	TRBJ1-5	CASSTGTGNQPQHF
TRBV7-9	TRBJ1-4	CASSELGDSNEKLFF
TRBV29-1	TRBJ2-7	CSVRGTSAYEQYF
TRBV10-3	TRBJ1-5	CAISERQRSSNQPQHF